Shown below are 24 T cell receptor beta chains from a single sample sequenced in a study of relationships among human T cell subsets. TCR alpha and beta CDR3s were amplified from mRNA by semiquantitative ARM-PCR. Exponential amplification used communal superprimers after tagged nested gene-specific primers in ARM-PCR. MiXCR, run by TCRdb on the multiplex PCR reads, gives a single entry per CDR3 protein. The sample lists approximately 15,000 distinct CDR3 sequences, about 60% seen once, with 30% to 35% in the top ten. The sequenced material came from total T cells sorted from blood. Receptors were obtained from a middle-aged man in good health.

The rearrangement joins TRBV4-2 to TRBJ2-3, with a tentative D call TRBD2 (5 bases). The V gene lost 0 bases and the J gene lost 2 bases, with 6 bases spanning the gap. This CDR3 is built from 14 residues. In germline, CDR1 is LGHNA, CDR2 YNFKEQ. Here the CDR3 DNA reads TGTGCCAGCAGCCAAGATAGCGTCACAGATACGCAGTATTTT. It specifies CASSQDSVTDTQYF.

This chain joins TRBV29-1 and TRBJ2-1; 7 positions match TRBD2. J gave up 6 bases and V 6 bases, and 5 bases lay outside the gene matches. Germline CDR1 SQVTM, CDR2 ANQGSEA. The length of the CDR3 is 12 residues. In DNA form, the CDR3 reads TGCAGCGTGGGGGGGTCCCCCAATGAGCAGTTCTTC. This translates into CSVGGSPNEQFF.

The V gene is TRBV2, the J gene TRBJ2-7; weak D call: TRBD2 (5 bases). V lost 6 bases and J lost 6, with 15 bases in between. This CDR3 contains 13 residues. CDR1 and CDR2 from the germline V gene are SNHLY and FYNNEI. The CDR3 loop is CASRVDPEGEQYF. CDR3 coding DNA: TGTGCCAGCAGGGTGGACCCCGAGGGCGAGCAGTACTTC.

The J gene is TRBJ2-7, the V gene TRBV2; 7 nucleotides match TRBD2. CDR1 is SNHLY, CDR2 FYNNEI, per germline. V was clipped by 3 bases and J by 2 bases; unmatched bases: 4. The CDR3 has 14 amino acids. This chain's CDR3 is CASSDLAATYEQYF. In DNA, the CDR3 is TGTGCCAGCAGTGATCTAGCGGCCACCTACGAGCAGTACTTC.

This rearrangement joins TRBV14 to TRBJ2-1; D ambiguous. Between the trimmed V and J ends, which lost 4 bases and 0 bases, there was a span of 10 bases. The germline V gene encodes CDR1 SGHDN and CDR2 FVKESK. There are 15 residues in the CDR3. CDR3 sequence reads: CASSPRASSYNEQFF. Written as DNA, the CDR3 is TGTGCCAGCAGCCCGAGAGCAAGCTCCTACAATGAGCAGTTCTTC.

The V gene is TRBV11-2, the J gene TRBJ2-3; 8 nucleotides match TRBD1. Trimming cost V 4 bases and J 3 bases; bases outside gene matches: 3. The length of the CDR3 is 14 residues. Per the germline V gene, CDR1 is SGHAT and CDR2 is FQNNGV. CDR3 sequence reads: CASSSTGGTDTQYF. Written as DNA, the CDR3 is TGTGCCAGCAGCTCCACAGGGGGGACAGATACGCAGTATTTT.

There are a few counts of this clonotype. The rearrangement links TRBV28 to TRBJ2-7; D perhaps matches TRBD2 (5 bases). CDR1 and CDR2 from the germline V gene are MDHEN and SYDVKM. V was cut by 3 bases and J by 5 bases, with 14 bases left in between. CDR3 length: 14 residues. CDR3 sequence: CASSLDPLLDEQYF. In DNA, the CDR3 is TGTGCCAGCAGTTTGGATCCCTTACTAGACGAGCAGTACTTC.

This clonotype was detected a few times. CDR3 amino acids: CASRLQGADEQYF. The DNA for the CDR3 is TGTGCCAGCAGGCTACAGGGGGCTGACGAGCAGTACTTC. V is TRBV28 and J is TRBJ2-7; 9 bases agree with TRBD1. The germline gives CDR1 MDHEN, CDR2 SYDVKM. J lost 5 bases, V lost 6 bases, and 5 bases had no gene match. CDR3 length equals 13 residues.

This chain joins TRBV30 and TRBJ2-3, with D hard to call. The CDR3 totals 13 residues. Germline V gene lookup returns CDR1 GTSNPN and CDR2 SVGIG (reference sequence). The V end was cut by 0 bases, the J end by 1 base, with 5 bases between. The CDR3 spells CAWSVTGTDTQYF. CDR3 sequence (DNA): TGTGCCTGGAGTGTAACCGGCACAGATACGCAGTATTTT.

This clonotype was detected once. The rearrangement joins TRBV12-3 or TRBV12-4 to TRBJ1-5; a weak D match, TRBD1 (6 bases). The CDR3 consists of 13 residues. Between the trimmed V and J ends, which lost 8 bases and 7 bases, there was a span of 15 bases. The CDR3 DNA sequence: TGTGCCAGCGCAAGGGGGTCACGGCAGCCCCAGCATTTT. It translates to CASARGSRQPQHF.

This clonotype came up a few times. The rearrangement uses TRBV5-6 and TRBJ2-7, with D uncertain. Looked up from germline, CDR1 is SGHDT and CDR2 is YYEEEE. This CDR3 spans 15 amino acids. The V end was cut by 2 bases, the J end by 3 bases, with 15 bases between. The CDR3 reads CASSFKRSFHYEQYF. The CDR3 DNA reads TGTGCCAGCAGCTTCAAACGGAGCTTCCACTACGAGCAGTACTTC.

The rearrangement uses TRBV5-1 and TRBJ2-5; maybe TRBD2 (6 bases). The CDR3 sequence is 15 residues long. Germline loops: CDR1 SGHRS, CDR2 YFSETQ. The V gene lost 4 bases and the J gene lost 1 base, with 14 bases spanning the gap. This CDR3 reads CASSTNGGVQETQYF. The CDR3 bases are TGCGCCAGCAGCACGAACGGCGGGGTCCAAGAGACCCAGTACTTC. The full variable domain, its missing parts supplied by reference TRBV5-1 and TRBJ2-5, is KAGVTQTPRYLIKTRGQQVTLSCSPISGHRSVSWYQQTPGQGLQFLFEYFSETQRNKGNFPGRFSGRQFSNSRSEMNVSTLELGDSALYLCASSTNGGVQETQYFGPGTRLLVL.

This clonotype turned up a few times. The rearrangement links TRBV20-1 to TRBJ2-1, with D maybe TRBD1 (6 bases). Germline lookup yields CDR1 DFQATT and CDR2 SNEGSKA (reference sequence). V was cut by 0 bases and J by 5 bases, with 20 bases left in between. The CDR3 is 17 residues long. The CDR3 DNA reads TGCAGTGCTAGAGATGTCCGAACAGGGATAAAGGACAATGAGCAGTTCTTC. Translated, it gives CSARDVRTGIKDNEQFF.

In this sample, this clonotype turned up a few times. At one end the junction does not follow the germline gene, possibly because of a read error. V gene TRBV27 combines with J gene TRBJ2-7; the D gene is possibly TRBD2 (6 bases). CDR3 length: 13 residues. Germline-derived CDR1 and CDR2 are MNHEY and SMNVEV (reference sequence). CDR3 DNA: TGTGCTAGCAGTCCCTTAGTGGAGGGGGAGCAGTACTTC. Translation gives CASSPLVEGEQYF.

V and J are TRBV12-3 or TRBV12-4 and TRBJ2-1, with 8 nucleotides matching TRBD2. Unmatched junction bases numbered 10, after V lost 11 bases and J lost 4 bases. The CDR3 has 14 amino acids. The CDR3 DNA reads as TGTGCCTCCTGGGTGGCGGGGGGATACAATGAGCAGTTCTTC. Residues: CASWVAGGYNEQFF.

This clonotype came up once. This chain's CDR3 is CASSQPANPKGHGYTF. The CDR3, as DNA: TGCGCCAGCAGCCAACCGGCTAACCCGAAGGGTCATGGCTACACCTTC. This chain links TRBV4-1 with TRBJ1-2; no firm D call. The V gene's germline CDR1 is MGHRA and CDR2 YSYEKL. The length of the CDR3 is 16 residues. The V and J ends lost 2 bases and 6 bases respectively, with 19 bases between them.

This clonotype was seen a handful of times. V and J are TRBV4-2 and TRBJ2-1, with 13 bases fitting TRBD2. Per germline, CDR1 LGHNA and CDR2 YNFKEQ. CDR3 size: 19 residues. Unmatched junction bases numbered 6, after V lost 1 base and J lost 0 bases. CDR3 sequence reads: CASSQGTSGGPSSYNEQFF. In nucleotides, the CDR3 is TGTGCCAGCAGCCAAGGGACTAGCGGGGGTCCAAGCTCCTACAATGAGCAGTTCTTC.

CDR3 loop: CASSLGGSRDEQYF. The CDR3 DNA reads as TGTGCCAGCAGTTTAGGTGGATCACGGGACGAGCAGTACTTC. The V and J genes are TRBV28 and TRBJ2-7, with D unclear. Germline V gene lookup returns CDR1 MDHEN and CDR2 SYDVKM. Between the trimmed V and J ends, which lost 2 bases and 5 bases, there was a span of 13 bases. The CDR3 runs to 14 residues.

V usage is TRBV6-6 and J usage is TRBJ2-5; the match to TRBD2 covers 14 bases. Trimming at V came to 0 bases and at J to 2 bases, leaving 2 bases not matched to a gene. Germline-derived CDR1 and CDR2 are MNHNY and SVGAGI (reference sequence). The CDR3 length is 17 residues. The CDR3 DNA reads TGTGCCAGCAGTTACTCAGGGACTAGCGGGGGACAAGAGACCCAGTACTTC. It yields the protein CASSYSGTSGGQETQYF.

The chain joins TRBV10-2 to TRBJ2-7; 14 bases fit TRBD2. This CDR3 comprises 14 residues. Unmatched junction bases numbered 4, after V lost 6 bases and J lost 6 bases. Germline V gene sequence: CDR1 WSHSY, CDR2 SAAADI. The CDR3 region has the DNA TGCGCCAGCAGGACTAGCGGGAGGGTAGGCGAGCAGTACTTC. Its protein product is CASRTSGRVGEQYF.

V is TRBV13 and J is TRBJ2-1, with 9 bases aligning to TRBD1. The V gene's germline CDR1 is PRHDT and CDR2 FYEKMQ (reference sequence). Germline trimming cut 3 bases from V and 7 bases from J; bases unmatched to any gene: 1. The CDR3 is 13 amino acids. In nucleotides, the CDR3 is TGTGCCAGCAGCTTGGACAGGGGTAATGAGCAGTTCTTC. Its protein product is CASSLDRGNEQFF.

This clonotype was seen once. The chain employs TRBV6-5 and TRBJ1-2; 9 nucleotides align to TRBD1. V lost 2 bases to trimming and J lost 5 bases; unmatched junction nucleotides: 3. Germline CDR1 reads MNHEY; CDR2 reads SVGAGI. This CDR3 has 14 residues. The CDR3 DNA sequence: TGTGCCAGCAGTTACGGACAGGGGAAATATGGCTACACCTTC. It translates to CASSYGQGKYGYTF.

This sequence joins TRBV7-8 and TRBJ1-2, with no clear D. From germline, CDR1 is SGHVS and CDR2 FQNEAQ. There are 14 residues in the CDR3. The V end lost 5 bases, the J end lost 8 bases, and 18 bases lay between the germline ends. In DNA form, the CDR3 reads TGTGCCAGCAGCCCTCTCGACCCGGGGAACGGCTACACCTTC. It specifies CASSPLDPGNGYTF.

This clonotype has only a few counts. The chain carries TRBV6-4 and TRBJ1-2, with unresolved D. Germline V CDR1 and CDR2: MRHNA, SNTAGT. V dropped 3 bases and J dropped 8 bases, with 13 bases sitting between them. There are 13 residues in the CDR3. The CDR3 spells CASSDTRVGGYTF. CDR3 nucleotides: TGTGCCAGCAGTGATACTCGGGTCGGGGGCTACACCTTC.